This TCR beta chain emerged from a study of OX40 agonist ivuxolimab in advanced cancers. This CDR3 region has 18 residues. CDR1 is SGHRS, CDR2 YFSETQ, per germline. Points on this clone: One end of the junction varies from germline; a read error may be responsible.

Sequenced by immunoSEQ multiplex PCR; TCRdb stores in-frame clones only, minus some. The sample includes fewer than 85,000 clones, 86% seen only once; the top ten take roughly 2.1%. Sequencing used CD4+ or CD8+ T cells sorted from blood, obtained in a trial of the OX40 agonist ivuxolimab. V and J are TRBV5-1 and TRBJ1-6, with 7 bases aligning to TRBD1. The receptor comes from an adult with an advanced solid tumor such as melanoma, head and neck, liver or kidney cancer. The CDR3 coding sequence is TGCGCCAGCAGCTTACAGGGGTTCGCTGTCTCCTATAATCCACCCCTCCACTTT. This sequence encodes CASSLQGFAVSYNPPLHF.